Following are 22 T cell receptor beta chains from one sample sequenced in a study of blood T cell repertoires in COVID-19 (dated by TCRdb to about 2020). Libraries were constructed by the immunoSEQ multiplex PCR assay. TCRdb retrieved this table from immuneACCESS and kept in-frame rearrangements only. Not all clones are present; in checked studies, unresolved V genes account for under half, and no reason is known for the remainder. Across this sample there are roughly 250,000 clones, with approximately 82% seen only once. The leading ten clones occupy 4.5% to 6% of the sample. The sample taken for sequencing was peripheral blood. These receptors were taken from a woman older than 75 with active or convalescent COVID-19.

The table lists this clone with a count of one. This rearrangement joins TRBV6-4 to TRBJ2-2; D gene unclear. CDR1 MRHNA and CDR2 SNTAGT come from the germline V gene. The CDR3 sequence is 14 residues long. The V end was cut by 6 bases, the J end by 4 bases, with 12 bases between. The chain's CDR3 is CASSAEVGTGELFF. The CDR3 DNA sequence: TGTGCCAGCAGCGCGGAAGTTGGCACCGGGGAGCTGTTTTTT.

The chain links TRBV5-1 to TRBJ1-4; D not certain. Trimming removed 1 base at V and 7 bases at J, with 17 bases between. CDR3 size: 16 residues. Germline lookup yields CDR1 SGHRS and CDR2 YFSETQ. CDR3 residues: CASSLIVGALSEKLFF. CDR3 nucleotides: TGCGCCAGCAGCTTGATCGTGGGAGCATTATCTGAAAAACTGTTTTTT.

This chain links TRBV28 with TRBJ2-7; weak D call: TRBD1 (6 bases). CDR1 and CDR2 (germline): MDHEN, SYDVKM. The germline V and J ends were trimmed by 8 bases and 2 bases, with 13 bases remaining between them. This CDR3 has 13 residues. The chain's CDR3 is CASFGRGTYEQYF. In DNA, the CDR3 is TGTGCCAGCTTTGGCAGGGGAACCTACGAGCAGTACTTC. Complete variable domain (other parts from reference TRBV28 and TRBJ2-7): DVKVTQSSRYLVKRTGEKVFLECVQDMDHENMFWYRQDPGLGLRLIYFSYDVKMKEKGDIPEGYSVSREKKERFSLILESASTNQTSMYLCASFGRGTYEQYFGPGTRLTVT.

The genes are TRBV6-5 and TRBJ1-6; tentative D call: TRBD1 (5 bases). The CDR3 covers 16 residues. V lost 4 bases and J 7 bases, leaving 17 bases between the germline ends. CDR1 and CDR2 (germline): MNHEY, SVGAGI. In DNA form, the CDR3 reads TGTGCCAGCAGTTCCTTGGCAGGGCAGCGAAATTCACCCCTCCACTTT. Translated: CASSSLAGQRNSPLHF.

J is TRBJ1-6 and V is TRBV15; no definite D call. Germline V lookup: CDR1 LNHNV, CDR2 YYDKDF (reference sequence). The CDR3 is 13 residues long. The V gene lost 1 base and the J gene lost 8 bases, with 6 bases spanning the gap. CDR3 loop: CATSRAVDSPLHF. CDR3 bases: TGTGCCACCAGCAGAGCGGTAGATTCACCCCTCCACTTT. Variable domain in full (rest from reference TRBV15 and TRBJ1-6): DAMVIQNPRYQVTQFGKPVTLSCSQTLNHNVMYWYQQKSSQAPKLLFHYYDKDFNNEADTPDNFQSRRPNTSFCFLDIRSPGLGDTAMYLCATSRAVDSPLHFGNGTRLTVT.

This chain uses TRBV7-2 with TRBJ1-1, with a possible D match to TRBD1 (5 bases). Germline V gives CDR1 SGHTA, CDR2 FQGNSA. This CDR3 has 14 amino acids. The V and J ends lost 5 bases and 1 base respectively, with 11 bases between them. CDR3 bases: TGTGCCAGCAGCCCCGCGGGGGGGAACACTGAAGCTTTCTTT. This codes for CASSPAGGNTEAFF.

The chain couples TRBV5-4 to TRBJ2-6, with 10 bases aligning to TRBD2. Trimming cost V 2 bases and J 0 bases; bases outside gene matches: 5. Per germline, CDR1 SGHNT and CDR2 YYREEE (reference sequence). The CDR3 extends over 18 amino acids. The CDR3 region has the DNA TGTGCCAGCAGCTTACGGACTAGCGGAGCCTCTGGGGCCAACGTCCTGACTTTC. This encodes CASSLRTSGASGANVLTF.

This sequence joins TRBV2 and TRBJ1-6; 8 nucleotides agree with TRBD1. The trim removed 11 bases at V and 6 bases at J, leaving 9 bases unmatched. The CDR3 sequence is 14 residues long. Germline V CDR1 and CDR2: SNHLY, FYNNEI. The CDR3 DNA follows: TGTGCCGGAAACACAGGGGGGAGTAATTCACCCCTCCACTTT. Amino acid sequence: CAGNTGGSNSPLHF.

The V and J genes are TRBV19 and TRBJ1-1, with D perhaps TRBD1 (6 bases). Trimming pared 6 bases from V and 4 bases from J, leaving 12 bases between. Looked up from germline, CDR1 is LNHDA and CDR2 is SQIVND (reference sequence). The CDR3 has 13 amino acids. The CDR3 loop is CASRSTGPTEAFF. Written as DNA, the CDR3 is TGTGCCAGTAGATCGACAGGCCCCACTGAAGCTTTCTTT.

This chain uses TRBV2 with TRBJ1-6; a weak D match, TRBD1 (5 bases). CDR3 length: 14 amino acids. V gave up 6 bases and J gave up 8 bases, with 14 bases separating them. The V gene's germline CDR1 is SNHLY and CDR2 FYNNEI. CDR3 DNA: TGTGCCAGCAGGAAAACAGGATATGATTCACCCCTCCACTTT. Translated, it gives CASRKTGYDSPLHF.

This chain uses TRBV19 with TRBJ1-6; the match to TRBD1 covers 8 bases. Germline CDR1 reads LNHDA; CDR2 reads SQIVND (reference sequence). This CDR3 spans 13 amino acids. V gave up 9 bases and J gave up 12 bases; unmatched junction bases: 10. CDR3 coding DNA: TGTGCCAGCCTGACAGGGGAAGGGGGACCCCTCCACTTT. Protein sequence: CASLTGEGGPLHF.

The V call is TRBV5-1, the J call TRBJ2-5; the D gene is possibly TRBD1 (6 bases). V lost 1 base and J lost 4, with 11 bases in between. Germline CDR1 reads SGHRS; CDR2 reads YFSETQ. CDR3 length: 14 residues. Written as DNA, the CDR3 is TGCGCCAGCAGCTTGCCTACAGGGTCAGAGACCCAGTACTTC. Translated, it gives CASSLPTGSETQYF.

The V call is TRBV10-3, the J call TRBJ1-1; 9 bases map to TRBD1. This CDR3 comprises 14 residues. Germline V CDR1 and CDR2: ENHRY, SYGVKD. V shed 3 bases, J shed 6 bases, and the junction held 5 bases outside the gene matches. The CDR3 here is CAISEGGQGPEAFF. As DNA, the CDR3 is TGTGCCATCAGTGAAGGGGGACAGGGCCCTGAAGCTTTCTTT.

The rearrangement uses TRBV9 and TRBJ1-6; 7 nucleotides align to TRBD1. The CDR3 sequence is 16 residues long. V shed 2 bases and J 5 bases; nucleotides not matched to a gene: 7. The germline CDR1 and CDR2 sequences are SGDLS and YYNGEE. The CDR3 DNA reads TGTGCCAGCAGCGTTGGAGCCGGGACAGATAATTCACCCCTCCACTTT. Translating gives CASSVGAGTDNSPLHF.

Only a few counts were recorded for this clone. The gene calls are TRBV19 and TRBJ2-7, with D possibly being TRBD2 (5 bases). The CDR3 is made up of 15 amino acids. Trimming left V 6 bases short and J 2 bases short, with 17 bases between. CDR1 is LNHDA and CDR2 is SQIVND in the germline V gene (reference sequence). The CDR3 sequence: CASSLRVGGAYEQYF. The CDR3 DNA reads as TGTGCCAGTAGCTTACGGGTCGGAGGCGCCTACGAGCAGTACTTC.

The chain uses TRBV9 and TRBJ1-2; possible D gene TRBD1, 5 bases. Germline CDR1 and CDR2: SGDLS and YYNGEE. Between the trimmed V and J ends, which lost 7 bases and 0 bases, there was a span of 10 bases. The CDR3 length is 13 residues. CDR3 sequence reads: CASSGGTNYGYTF. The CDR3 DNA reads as TGTGCCAGCTCCGGGGGGACTAACTATGGCTACACCTTC.

The CDR3 sequence is CASLDLRAGIAEAFF. The CDR3 bases are TGTGCCAGCCTCGACCTCCGGGCAGGGATAGCTGAAGCTTTCTTT. V usage is TRBV2 and J usage is TRBJ1-1, with a possible D match to TRBD1 (5 bases). Germline CDR1 is SNHLY and CDR2 is FYNNEI. V was shortened by 8 bases and J by 6 bases, with 22 bases between the two germline ends. This CDR3 spans 15 amino acids.

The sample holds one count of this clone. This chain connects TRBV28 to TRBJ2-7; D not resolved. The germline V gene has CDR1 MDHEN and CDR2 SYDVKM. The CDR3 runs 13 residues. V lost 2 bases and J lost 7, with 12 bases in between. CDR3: CASSLVGVIEQYF. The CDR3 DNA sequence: TGTGCCAGCAGTTTAGTGGGCGTTATAGAGCAGTACTTC.

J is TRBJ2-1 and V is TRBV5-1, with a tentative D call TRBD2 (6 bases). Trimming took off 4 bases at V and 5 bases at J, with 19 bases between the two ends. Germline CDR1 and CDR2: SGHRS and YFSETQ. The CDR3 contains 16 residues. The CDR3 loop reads CASSPVLAADNNEQFF. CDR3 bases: TGCGCCAGCAGCCCAGTACTAGCCGCAGATAACAATGAGCAGTTCTTC.

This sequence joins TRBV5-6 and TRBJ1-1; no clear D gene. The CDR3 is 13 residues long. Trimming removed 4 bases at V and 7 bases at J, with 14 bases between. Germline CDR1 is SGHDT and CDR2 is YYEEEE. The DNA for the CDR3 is TGTGCCAGCAGCACGAGAGGTAGGTTTGAAGCTTTCTTT. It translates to CASSTRGRFEAFF. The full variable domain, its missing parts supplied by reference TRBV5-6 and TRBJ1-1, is DAGVTQSPTHLIKTRGQQVTLRCSPKSGHDTVSWYQQALGQGPQFIFQYYEEEERQRGNFPDRFSGHQFPNYSSELNVNALLLGDSALYLCASSTRGRFEAFFGQGTRLTVV.

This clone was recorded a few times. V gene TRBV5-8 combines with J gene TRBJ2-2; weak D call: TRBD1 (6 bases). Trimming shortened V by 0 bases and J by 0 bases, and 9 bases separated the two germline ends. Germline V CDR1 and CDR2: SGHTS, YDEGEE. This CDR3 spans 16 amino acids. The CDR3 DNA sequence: TGTGCCAGCAGCTTGGGGGACACACCGAACACCGGGGAGCTGTTTTTT. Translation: CASSLGDTPNTGELFF. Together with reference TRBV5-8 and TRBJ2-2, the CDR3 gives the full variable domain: EAGVTQSPTHLIKTRGQQATLRCSPISGHTSVYWYQQALGLGLQFLLWYDEGEERNRGNFPPRFSGRQFPNYSSELNVNALELEDSALYLCASSLGDTPNTGELFFGEGSRLTVL.

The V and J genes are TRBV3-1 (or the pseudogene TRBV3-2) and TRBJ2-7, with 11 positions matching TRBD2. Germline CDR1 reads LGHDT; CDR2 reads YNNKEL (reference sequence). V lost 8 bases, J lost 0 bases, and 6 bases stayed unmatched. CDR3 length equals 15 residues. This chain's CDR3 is CASSLGTSGSYEQYF. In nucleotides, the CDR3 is TGTGCCAGCTCTCTTGGGACTAGCGGCTCCTACGAGCAGTACTTC.